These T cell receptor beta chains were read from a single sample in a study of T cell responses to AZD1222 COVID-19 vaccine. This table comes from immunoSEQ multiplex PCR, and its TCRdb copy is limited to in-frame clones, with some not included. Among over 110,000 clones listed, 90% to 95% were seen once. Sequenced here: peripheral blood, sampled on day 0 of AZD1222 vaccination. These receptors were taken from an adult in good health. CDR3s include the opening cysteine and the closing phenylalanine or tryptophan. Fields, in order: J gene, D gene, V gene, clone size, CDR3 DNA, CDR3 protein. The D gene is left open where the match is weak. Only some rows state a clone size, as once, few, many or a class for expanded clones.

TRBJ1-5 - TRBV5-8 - TGTGCCAGCAGCCCCTTAACCCGGCCAGATAGCAATCAGCCCCAGCATTTT CASSPLTRPDSNQPQHF
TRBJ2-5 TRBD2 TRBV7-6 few TGTGCCAGCAGCTTAGGGTGGGCGGGGGAAAGCCAAGAGACCCAGTACTTC CASSLGWAGESQETQYF
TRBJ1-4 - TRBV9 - TGTGCCAGCAGCGTGGGGCCGGCGGCCCTTGAAAAACTGTTTTTT CASSVGPAALEKLFF
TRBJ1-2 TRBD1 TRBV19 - TGTGCCTCAGCAGGGGGGCCTAACTATGGCTACACCTTC CASAGGPNYGYTF
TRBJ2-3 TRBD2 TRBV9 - TGTGCCAGCAGCGTAGGGGCTAGCGGGGGGCGAGGAAACACAGATACGCAGTATTTT CASSVGASGGRGNTDTQYF
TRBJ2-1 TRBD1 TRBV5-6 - TGTGCCAGCAGCTTGACAGGGGAGTGGGAAGAGCAGTTCTTC CASSLTGEWEEQFF
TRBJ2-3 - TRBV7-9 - TGTGCCAGCAGCTTGGAGGGACAGAACACAGATACGCAGTATTTT CASSLEGQNTDTQYF
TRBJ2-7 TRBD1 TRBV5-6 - TGTGCCAGCAGCGGCCGGGACAGGGTCTACGAGCAGTACTTC CASSGRDRVYEQYF
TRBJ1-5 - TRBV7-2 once TGTGCCAGCAGTTCACAACAGGGATTCAATCAGCCCCAGCATTTT CASSSQQGFNQPQHF
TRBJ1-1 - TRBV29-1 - TGCAGCGCCGAGATGAACACTGAAGCTTTCTTT CSAEMNTEAFF
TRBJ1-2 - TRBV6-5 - TGTGCCAGCACCTCGACCGGTTTTAGCTACACCTTC CASTSTGFSYTF
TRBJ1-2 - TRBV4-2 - TGTGCCAGCAGCCGTGGACGGGGCTATGGCTACACCTTC CASSRGRGYGYTF
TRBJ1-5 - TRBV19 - TGTGCCAGTAGTATAGCCGAGGGCTTGGATCAGCCCCAGCATTTT CASSIAEGLDQPQHF
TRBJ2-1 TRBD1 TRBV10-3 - TGTGCCGCCGCCGCTGACAGGGATTACAATGAGCAGTTCTTC CAAAADRDYNEQFF
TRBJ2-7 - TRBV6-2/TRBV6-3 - TGTGCCAGCAGCCCAGGGGTCTCCAGCGAGCAGTACTTC CASSPGVSSEQYF
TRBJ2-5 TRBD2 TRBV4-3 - TGCGCCAGCAGCCAAGATCGGGCCAGCGGGGGCCTCCAAGAGACCCAGTACTTC CASSQDRASGGLQETQYF
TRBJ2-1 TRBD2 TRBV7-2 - TGTGCCAGCAGCTTACCCGGACGGGGGGGGTCCTACAATGAGCAGTTCTTC CASSLPGRGGSYNEQFF
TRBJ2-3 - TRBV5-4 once TGTGCCAGCAGCCCCCCCCGCGGCGGATTGAGCACAGATACGCAGTATTTT CASSPPRGGLSTDTQYF
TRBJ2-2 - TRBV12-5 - TGTGCTAGTGTATCCGGCGGGGGGGAGCTGTTTTTT CASVSGGGELFF
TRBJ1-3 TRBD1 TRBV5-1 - TGCGCCAGCAGCTTGCTACAGGGGAGCTCTGGAAACACCATATATTTT CASSLLQGSSGNTIYF
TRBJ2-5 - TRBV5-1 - TGCGCCAGCAGCTCCCCCCGGGAGACCCAGTACTTC CASSSPRETQYF
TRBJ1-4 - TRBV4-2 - TGTGCCAGCAGCCAAGATCGAGGTGAAAAACTGTTTTTT CASSQDRGEKLFF
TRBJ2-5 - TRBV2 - TGTGCCAGCAGGTGGACAGAAGGGCAAGAGACCCAGTACTTC CASRWTEGQETQYF
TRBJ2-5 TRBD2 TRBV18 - TGTGCCAGCTCACCATCAGGAGCGGGAGGAGGAGAGACCCAGTACTTC CASSPSGAGGGETQYF
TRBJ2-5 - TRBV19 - TGTGCCAGTAGTATGGCGGTATCCTCGAATGAGGGGACCCAGTACTTC CASSMAVSSNEGTQYF
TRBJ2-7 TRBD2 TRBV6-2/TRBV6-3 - TGTGCCAGCAGTTTGCTAGGACTAGTTTCCCACGAGCAGTACTTC CASSLLGLVSHEQYF
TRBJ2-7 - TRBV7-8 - TGTGCCAGCAGCTTAGCTAGCGGAAACTACGAGCAGTACTTC CASSLASGNYEQYF
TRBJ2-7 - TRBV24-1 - TGTGCCACCAGTGATACAGGGAACTACGAGCAGTACTTC CATSDTGNYEQYF
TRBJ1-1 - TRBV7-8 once TGTGCCAGCAGCTTAGTGCCAGACAACACTGAAGCTTTCTTT CASSLVPDNTEAFF
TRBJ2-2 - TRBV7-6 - TGTGCCAGCAGCTTAGTGGGGCCTGGGGGGGAGCTGTTTTTT CASSLVGPGGELFF
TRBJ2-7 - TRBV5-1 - TGCGCCAGCAGCTTGGGAACTAGCCTGTACGAGCAGTACTTC CASSLGTSLYEQYF
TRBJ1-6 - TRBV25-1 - TGTGCCAGCAGCGCCAGGGGTAATTCACCCCTCCACTTT CASSARGNSPLHF
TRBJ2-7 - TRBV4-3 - TGCGCCAGCAGCCAAGAAGGGGGTTATCCCTACGAGCAGTACTTC CASSQEGGYPYEQYF
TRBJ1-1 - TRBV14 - TGTGCCAGCAGCCAAGTCTTCATGAACACTGAAGCTTTCTTT CASSQVFMNTEAFF
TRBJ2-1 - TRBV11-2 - TGTGCCAGCAGCTGGAGCTCCTACAATGAGCAGTTCTTC CASSWSSYNEQFF
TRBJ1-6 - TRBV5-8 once TGTGCCAGCAGCTTGCGTGGCCAGGTTTACTCACCCCTCCACTTT CASSLRGQVYSPLHF
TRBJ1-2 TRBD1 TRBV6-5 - TGTGCCAGCAGTAGAGTAGGGGGCTTGCACGATGGCTACACCTTC CASSRVGGLHDGYTF
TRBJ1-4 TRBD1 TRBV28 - TGTGCCAGCAGTATGGACAGGGGGTCGGTGGAAAAACTGTTTTTT CASSMDRGSVEKLFF
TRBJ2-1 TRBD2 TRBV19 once TGTGCCAGTACAGCCGGGACTAGCGGGAGCAATGAGCAGTTCTTC CASTAGTSGSNEQFF
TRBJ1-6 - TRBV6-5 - TGTGCCAGCACCCTGGAACAGCCTAATTCACCCCTCCACTTT CASTLEQPNSPLHF
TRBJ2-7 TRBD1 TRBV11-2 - TGTGCCAGCAGCTCCGGACAGGGGGCGATGAACGAGCAGTACTTC CASSSGQGAMNEQYF
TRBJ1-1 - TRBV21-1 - TGTGCCAGCATCCTACAGGGAAACACTGAAGCTTTCTTT CASILQGNTEAFF
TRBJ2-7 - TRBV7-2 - TGTGCCAGCAGCTTCACGCTCCCAGCCTACGAGCAGTACTTC CASSFTLPAYEQYF